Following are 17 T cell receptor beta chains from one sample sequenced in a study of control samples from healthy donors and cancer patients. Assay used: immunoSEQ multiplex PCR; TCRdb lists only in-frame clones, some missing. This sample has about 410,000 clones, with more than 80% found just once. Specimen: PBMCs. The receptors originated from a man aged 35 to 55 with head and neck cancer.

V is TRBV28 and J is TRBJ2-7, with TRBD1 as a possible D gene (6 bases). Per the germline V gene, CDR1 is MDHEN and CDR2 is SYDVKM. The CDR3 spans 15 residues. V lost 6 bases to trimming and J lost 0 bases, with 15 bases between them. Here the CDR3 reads CASRTQTGYSYEQYF. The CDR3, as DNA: TGTGCCAGCAGGACCCAAACAGGGTACTCCTACGAGCAGTACTTC.

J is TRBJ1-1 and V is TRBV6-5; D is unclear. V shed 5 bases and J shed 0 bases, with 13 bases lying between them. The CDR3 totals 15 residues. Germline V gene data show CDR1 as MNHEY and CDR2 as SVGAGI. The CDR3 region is CASSNRQSLNTEAFF. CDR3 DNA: TGTGCCAGCAGTAATCGACAAAGTCTGAACACTGAAGCTTTCTTT.

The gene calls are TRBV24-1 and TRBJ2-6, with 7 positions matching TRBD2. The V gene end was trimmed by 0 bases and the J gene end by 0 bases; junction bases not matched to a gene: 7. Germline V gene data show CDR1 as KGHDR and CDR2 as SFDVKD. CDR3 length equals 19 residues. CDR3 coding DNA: TGTGCCACCAGTGATTTGGGCGGGGGTTTAGGCTCTGGGGCCAACGTCCTGACTTTC. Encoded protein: CATSDLGGGLGSGANVLTF.

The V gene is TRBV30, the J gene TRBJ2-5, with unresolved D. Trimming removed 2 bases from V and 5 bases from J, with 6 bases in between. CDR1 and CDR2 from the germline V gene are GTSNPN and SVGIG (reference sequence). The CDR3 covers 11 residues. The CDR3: CAWSTAETQYF. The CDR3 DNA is TGTGCCTGGAGTACCGCGGAGACCCAGTACTTC.

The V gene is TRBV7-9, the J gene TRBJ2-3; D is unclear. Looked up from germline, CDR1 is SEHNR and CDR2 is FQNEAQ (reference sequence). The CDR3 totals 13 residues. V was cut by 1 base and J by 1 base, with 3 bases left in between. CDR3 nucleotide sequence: TGTGCCAGCAGCTTAGTCGGCACAGATACGCAGTATTTT. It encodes CASSLVGTDTQYF.

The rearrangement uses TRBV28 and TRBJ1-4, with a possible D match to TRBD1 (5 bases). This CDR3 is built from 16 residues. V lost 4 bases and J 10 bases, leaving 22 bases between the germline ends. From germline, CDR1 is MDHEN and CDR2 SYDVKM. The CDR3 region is CASSSPMGGAKGKLFF. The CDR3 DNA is TGTGCCAGCAGTTCCCCCATGGGAGGGGCTAAGGGAAAACTGTTTTTT.

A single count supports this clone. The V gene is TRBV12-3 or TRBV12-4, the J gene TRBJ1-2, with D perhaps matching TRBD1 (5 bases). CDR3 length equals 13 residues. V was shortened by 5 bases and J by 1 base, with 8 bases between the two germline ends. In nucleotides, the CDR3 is TGTGCCAGCAGTCTCGGGGGTAACTATGGCTACACCTTC. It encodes CASSLGGNYGYTF.

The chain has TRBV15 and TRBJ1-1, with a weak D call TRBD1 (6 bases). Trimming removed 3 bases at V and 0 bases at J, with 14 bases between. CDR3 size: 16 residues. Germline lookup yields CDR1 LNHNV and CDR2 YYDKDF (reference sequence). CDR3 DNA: TGTGCCACCAGCAGGGGTTTGGGGGACATGAACACTGAAGCTTTCTTT. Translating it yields CATSRGLGDMNTEAFF.

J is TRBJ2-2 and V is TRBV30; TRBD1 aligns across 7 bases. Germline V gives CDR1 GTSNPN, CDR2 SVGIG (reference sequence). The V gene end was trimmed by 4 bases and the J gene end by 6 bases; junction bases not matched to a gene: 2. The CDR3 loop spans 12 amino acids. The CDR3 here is CAWNRGPGELFF. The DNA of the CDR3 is TGTGCCTGGAACAGGGGACCCGGGGAGCTGTTTTTT.

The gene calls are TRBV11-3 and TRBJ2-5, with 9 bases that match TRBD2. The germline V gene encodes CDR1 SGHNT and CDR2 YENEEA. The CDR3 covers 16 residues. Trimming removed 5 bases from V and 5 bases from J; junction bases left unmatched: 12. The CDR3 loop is CASSPGASGAGETQYF. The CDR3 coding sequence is TGTGCCAGCAGCCCTGGGGCTAGCGGGGCGGGGGAGACCCAGTACTTC.

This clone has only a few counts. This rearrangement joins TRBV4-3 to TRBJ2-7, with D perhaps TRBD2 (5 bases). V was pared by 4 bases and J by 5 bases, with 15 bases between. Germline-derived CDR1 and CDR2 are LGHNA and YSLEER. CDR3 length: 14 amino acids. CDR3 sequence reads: CASSLYHLGDEQYF. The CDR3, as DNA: TGCGCCAGCAGCCTATACCATCTCGGGGACGAGCAGTACTTC.

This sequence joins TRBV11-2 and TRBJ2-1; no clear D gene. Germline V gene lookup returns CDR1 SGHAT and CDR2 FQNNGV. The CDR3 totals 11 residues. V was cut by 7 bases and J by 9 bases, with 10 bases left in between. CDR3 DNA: TGTGCCAGCACCGGTGGGGTTGAGCAGTTCTTC. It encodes CASTGGVEQFF.

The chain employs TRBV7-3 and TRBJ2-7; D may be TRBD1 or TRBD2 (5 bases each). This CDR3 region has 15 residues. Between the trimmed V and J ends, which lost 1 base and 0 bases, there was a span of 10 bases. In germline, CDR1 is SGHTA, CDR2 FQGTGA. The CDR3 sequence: CASSLSGGSSYEQYF. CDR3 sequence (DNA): TGTGCCAGCAGCTTAAGTGGGGGTAGCTCCTACGAGCAGTACTTC. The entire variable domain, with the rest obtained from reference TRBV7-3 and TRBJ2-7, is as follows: GAGVSQTPSNKVTEKGKYVELRCDPISGHTALYWYRQSLGQGPEFLIYFQGTGAADDSGLPNDRFFAVRPEGSVSTLKIQRTERGDSAVYLCASSLSGGSSYEQYFGPGTRLTVT.

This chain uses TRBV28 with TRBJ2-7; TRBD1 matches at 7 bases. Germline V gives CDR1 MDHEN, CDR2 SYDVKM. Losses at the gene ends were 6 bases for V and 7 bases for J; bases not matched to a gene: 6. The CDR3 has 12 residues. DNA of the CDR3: TGTGCCAGCAGCTCAGGGGGTAAGGAGCAGTACTTC. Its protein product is CASSSGGKEQYF.

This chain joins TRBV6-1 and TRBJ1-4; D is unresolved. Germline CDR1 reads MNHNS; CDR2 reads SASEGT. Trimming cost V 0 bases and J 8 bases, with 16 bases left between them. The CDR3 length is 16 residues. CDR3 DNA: TGTGCCAGCAGTGAAGCCCTGACCCCGCCCCTAGAAAAACTGTTTTTT. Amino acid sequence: CASSEALTPPLEKLFF.

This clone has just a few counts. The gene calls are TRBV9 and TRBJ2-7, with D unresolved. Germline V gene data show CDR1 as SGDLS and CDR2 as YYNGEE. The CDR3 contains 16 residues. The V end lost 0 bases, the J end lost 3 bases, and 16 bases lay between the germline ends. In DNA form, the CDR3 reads TGTGCCAGCAGCGTAGTGTTCCTCGAGATTGACTACGAGCAGTACTTC. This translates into CASSVVFLEIDYEQYF.

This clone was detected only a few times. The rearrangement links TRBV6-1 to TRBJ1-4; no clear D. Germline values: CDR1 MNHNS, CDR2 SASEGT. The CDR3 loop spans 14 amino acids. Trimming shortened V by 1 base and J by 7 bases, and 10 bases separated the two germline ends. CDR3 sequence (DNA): TGTGCCAGCAGTGAAGTGACAATCGGTGAAAAACTGTTTTTT. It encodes CASSEVTIGEKLFF.